This entry describes one T cell receptor beta chain. CDR3 length: 18 amino acids. The germline gives CDR1 SGDLS, CDR2 YYNGEE. Trimming cost V 0 bases and J 2 bases, with 19 bases left between them. The data belong to a study of blood T cell repertoires in COVID-19. Study at large: Sites across the United States, Italy and Spain contributed samples from acute and convalescent COVID-19. In each case, the material was cDNA or gDNA derived from T cells, B-cell-depleted T cells, or PBMCs.

In the source study's methods: Estimation of nucleated cell counts relied on the amplification of reference gene primers. Sequencing was performed with immunoSEQ multiplex PCR; in TCRdb, only in-frame clones are kept and a portion is missing. Clone size and the V and J calls come from that table; the DNA yielded D and trimming. Among 40,000 or so clones listed, roughly 85% were seen once. The source is a human donor in a cohort sampled during active COVID-19. The rearrangement uses TRBV9 and TRBJ2-3; TRBD2 is a possible D gene (6 bases). Sequencing was performed on peripheral blood. In DNA form, the CDR3 reads TGTGCCAGCAGCGTAGCGGGGGAGCCCCCCTATTTCACAGATACGCAGTATTTT. Protein product: CASSVAGEPPYFTDTQYF.